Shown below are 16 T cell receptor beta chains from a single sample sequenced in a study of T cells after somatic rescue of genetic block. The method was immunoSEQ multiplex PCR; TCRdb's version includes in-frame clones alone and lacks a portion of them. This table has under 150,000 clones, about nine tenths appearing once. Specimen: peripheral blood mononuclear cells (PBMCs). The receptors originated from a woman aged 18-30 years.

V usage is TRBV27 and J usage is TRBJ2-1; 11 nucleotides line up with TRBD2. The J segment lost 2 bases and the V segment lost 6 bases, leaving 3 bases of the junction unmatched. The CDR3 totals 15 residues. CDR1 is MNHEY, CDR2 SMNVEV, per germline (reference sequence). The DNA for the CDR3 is TGTGCCAGCAGCACTAGCGGGGGTGCCTACAATGAGCAGTTCTTC. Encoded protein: CASSTSGGAYNEQFF.

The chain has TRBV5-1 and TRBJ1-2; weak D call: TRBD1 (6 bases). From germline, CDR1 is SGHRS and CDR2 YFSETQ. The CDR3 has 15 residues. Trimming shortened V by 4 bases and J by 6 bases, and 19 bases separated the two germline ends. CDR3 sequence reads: CASSLSQGGRDGYTF. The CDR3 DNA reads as TGCGCCAGCAGCCTCTCACAGGGAGGCCGGGATGGCTACACCTTC.

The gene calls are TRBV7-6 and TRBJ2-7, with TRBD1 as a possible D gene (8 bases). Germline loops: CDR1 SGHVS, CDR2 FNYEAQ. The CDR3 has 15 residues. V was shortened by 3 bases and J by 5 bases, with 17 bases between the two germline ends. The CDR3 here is CASSLIQGGSDEQYF. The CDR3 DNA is TGTGCCAGCAGCTTGATACAGGGGGGGTCCGACGAGCAGTACTTC. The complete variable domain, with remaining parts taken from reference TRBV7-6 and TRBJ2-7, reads GAGVSQSPRYKVTKRGQDVALRCDPISGHVSLYWYRQALGQGPEFLTYFNYEAQQDKSGLPNDRFSAERPEGSISTLTIQRTEQRDSAMYRCASSLIQGGSDEQYFGPGTRLTVT.

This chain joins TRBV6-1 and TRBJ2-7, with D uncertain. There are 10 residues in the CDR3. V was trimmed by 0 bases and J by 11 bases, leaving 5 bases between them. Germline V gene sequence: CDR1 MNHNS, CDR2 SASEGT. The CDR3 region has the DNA TGTGCCAGCAGTGAAGCATTTGAGTACTTC. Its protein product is CASSEAFEYF.

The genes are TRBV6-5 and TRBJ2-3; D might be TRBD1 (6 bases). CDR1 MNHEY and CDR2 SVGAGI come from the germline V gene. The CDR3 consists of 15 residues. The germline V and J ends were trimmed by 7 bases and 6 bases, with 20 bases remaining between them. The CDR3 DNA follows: TGTGCCAGCACTCCCCGAGGACAGCGCGCCGATACGCAGTATTTT. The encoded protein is CASTPRGQRADTQYF.

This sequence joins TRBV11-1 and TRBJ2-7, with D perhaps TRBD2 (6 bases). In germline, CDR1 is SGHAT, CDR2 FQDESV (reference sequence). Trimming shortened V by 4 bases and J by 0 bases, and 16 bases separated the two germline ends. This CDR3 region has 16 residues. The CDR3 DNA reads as TGTGCCAGCAGCTCACCGCCCGGGACTTACTCCTACGAGCAGTACTTC. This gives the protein CASSSPPGTYSYEQYF.

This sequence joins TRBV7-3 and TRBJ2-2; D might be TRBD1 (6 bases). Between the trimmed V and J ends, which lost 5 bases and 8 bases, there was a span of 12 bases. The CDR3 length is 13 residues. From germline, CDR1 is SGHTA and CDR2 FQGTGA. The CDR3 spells CASSRDRQGELFF. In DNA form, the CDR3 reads TGTGCCAGCAGCCGAGACAGGCAGGGGGAGCTGTTTTTT. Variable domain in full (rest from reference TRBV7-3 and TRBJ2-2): GAGVSQTPSNKVTEKGKYVELRCDPISGHTALYWYRQSLGQGPEFLIYFQGTGAADDSGLPNDRFFAVRPEGSVSTLKIQRTERGDSAVYLCASSRDRQGELFFGEGSRLTVL.

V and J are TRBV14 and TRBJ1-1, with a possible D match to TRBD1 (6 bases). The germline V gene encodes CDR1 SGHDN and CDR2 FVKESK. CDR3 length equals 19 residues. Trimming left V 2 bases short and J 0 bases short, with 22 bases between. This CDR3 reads CASSQIVQGPLAMNTEAFF. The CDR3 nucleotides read TGTGCCAGCAGCCAAATAGTACAGGGTCCCCTGGCCATGAACACTGAAGCTTTCTTT.

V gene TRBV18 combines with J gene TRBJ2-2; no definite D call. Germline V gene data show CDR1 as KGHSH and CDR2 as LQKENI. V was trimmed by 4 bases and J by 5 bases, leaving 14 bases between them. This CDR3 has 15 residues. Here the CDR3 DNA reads TGTGCCAGCTCACTTGCTGGGATTAAGACCGGGGAGCTGTTTTTT. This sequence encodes CASSLAGIKTGELFF.

The CDR3 DNA is TGTGCCAGCAGCGGGGGTGGCGGCTACACCTTC. This codes for CASSGGGGYTF. This chain joins TRBV6-5 and TRBJ1-2; possibly TRBD1 for D (5 bases). V shed 6 bases and J shed 8 bases, with 10 bases lying between them. This CDR3 spans 11 amino acids. CDR1 and CDR2 (germline): MNHEY, SVGAGI.

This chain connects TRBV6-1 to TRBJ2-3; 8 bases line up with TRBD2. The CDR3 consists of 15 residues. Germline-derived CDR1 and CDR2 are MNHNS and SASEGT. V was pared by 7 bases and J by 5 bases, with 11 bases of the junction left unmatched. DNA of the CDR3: TGTGCCAGCACCGGACTAGCTGGGGCAGGAGATACGCAGTATTTT. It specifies CASTGLAGAGDTQYF.

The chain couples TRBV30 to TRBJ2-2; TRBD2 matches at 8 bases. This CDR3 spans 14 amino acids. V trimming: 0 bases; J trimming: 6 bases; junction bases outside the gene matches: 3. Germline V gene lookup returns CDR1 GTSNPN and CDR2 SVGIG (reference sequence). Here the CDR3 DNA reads TGTGCCTGGAGTGTGGTTAGCGGGGCCGGGGAGCTGTTTTTT. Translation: CAWSVVSGAGELFF.

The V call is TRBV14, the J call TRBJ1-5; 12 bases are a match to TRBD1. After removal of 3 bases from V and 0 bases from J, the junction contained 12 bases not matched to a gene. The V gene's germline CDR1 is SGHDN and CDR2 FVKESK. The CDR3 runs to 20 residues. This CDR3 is CASSHSYRDRGLYSNQPQHF. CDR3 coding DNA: TGTGCCAGCAGCCATTCGTATCGGGACAGGGGGCTCTATAGCAATCAGCCCCAGCATTTT.

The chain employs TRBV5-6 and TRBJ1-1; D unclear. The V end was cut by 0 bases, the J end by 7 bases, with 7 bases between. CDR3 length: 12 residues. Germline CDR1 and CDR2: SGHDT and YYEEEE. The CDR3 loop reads CASSLASGEAFF. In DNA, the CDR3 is TGTGCCAGCAGCTTGGCCTCTGGTGAAGCTTTCTTT.

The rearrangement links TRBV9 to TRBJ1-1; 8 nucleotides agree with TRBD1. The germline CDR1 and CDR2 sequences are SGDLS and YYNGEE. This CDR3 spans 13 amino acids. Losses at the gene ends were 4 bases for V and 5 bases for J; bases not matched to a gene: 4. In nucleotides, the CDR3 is TGTGCCAGCAGCCCAGGGGGCTATACTGAAGCTTTCTTT. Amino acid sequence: CASSPGGYTEAFF.

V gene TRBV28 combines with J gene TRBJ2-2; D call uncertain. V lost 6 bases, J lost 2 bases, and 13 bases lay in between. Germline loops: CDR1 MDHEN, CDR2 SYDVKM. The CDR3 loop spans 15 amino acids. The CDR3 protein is CASRWQRINTGELFF. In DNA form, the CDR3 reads TGTGCCAGCAGGTGGCAGAGGATTAACACCGGGGAGCTGTTTTTT.